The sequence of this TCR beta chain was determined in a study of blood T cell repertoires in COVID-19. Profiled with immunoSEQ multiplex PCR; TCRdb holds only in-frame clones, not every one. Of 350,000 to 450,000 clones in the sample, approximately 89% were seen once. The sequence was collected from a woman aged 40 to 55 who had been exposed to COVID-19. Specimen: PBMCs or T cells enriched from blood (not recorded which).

This CDR3 reads CAWSLQDRNYGYTF. DNA for the CDR3: TGTGCCTGGAGTCTACAGGATAGAAACTATGGCTACACCTTC. The genes are TRBV30 and TRBJ1-2, with a possible D match to TRBD1 (5 bases). There are 14 residues in the CDR3. Germline values: CDR1 GTSNPN, CDR2 SVGIG (reference sequence). Trimming shortened V by 2 bases and J by 2 bases, and 12 bases separated the two germline ends.